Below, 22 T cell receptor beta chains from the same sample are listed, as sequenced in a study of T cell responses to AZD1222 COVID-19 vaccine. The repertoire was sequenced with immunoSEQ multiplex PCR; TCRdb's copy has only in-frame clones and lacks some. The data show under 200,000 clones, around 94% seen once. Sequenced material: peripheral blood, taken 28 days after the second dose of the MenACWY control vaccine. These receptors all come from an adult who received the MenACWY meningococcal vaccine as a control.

The CDR3 nucleotides are TGTGCCAGCAGCTTGTGTCCGCAGGATTATGGGAGCAATCAGCCCCAGCATTTT. Translating it yields CASSLCPQDYGSNQPQHF. The chain employs TRBV5-4 and TRBJ1-5, with D unclear. This CDR3 region has 18 residues. Germline lookup yields CDR1 SGHNT and CDR2 YYREEE (reference sequence). Trimming removed 1 base from V and 1 base from J, with 18 bases in between.

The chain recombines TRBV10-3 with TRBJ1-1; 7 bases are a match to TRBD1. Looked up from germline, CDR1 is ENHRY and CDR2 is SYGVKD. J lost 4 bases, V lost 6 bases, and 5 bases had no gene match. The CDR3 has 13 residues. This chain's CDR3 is CAISASGGTEAFF. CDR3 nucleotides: TGTGCCATCAGCGCCTCAGGGGGCACTGAAGCTTTCTTT.

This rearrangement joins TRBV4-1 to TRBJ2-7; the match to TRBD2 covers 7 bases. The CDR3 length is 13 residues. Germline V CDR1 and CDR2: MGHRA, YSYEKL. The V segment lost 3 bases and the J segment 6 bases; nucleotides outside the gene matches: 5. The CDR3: CASSQTGLTEQYF. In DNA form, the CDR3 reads TGCGCCAGCAGCCAGACGGGACTAACCGAGCAGTACTTC.

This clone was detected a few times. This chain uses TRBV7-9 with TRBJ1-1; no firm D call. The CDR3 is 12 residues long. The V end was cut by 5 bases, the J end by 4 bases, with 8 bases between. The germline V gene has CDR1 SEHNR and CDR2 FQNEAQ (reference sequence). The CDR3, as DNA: TGTGCCAGCAGCCCGGGGTTCACTGAAGCTTTCTTT. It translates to CASSPGFTEAFF.

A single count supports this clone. CDR3 in DNA: TGTGCCAGTAGTTCCGGGACAGGGGGCACATTCTCCTCTGGGTACCAAGAGACCCAGTACTTC. This gives the protein CASSSGTGGTFSSGYQETQYF. The rearrangement joins TRBV19 to TRBJ2-5; TRBD1 agrees at 12 bases. Germline CDR1 reads LNHDA; CDR2 reads SQIVND (reference sequence). CDR3 length equals 21 residues. The V gene end was trimmed by 5 bases and the J gene end by 0 bases; junction bases not matched to a gene: 19.

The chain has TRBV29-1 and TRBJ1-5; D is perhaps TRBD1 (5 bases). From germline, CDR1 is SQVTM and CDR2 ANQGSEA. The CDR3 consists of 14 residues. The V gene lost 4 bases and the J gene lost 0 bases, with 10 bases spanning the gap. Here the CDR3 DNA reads TGCAGCGTTGCGACAGACTATAGCAATCAGCCCCAGCATTTT. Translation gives CSVATDYSNQPQHF.

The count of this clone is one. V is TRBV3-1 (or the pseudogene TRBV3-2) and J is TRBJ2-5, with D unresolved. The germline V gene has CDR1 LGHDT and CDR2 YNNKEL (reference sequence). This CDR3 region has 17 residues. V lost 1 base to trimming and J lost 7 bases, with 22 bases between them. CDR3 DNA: TGTGCCAGCAGCCAAGGGACCGAGGACCCACTGTACACGACCCAGTACTTC. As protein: CASSQGTEDPLYTTQYF.

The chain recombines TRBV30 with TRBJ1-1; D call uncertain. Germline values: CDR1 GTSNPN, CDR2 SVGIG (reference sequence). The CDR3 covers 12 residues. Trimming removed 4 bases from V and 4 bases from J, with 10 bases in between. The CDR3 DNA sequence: TGTGCCTGGATGTTGGGAAGCACTGAAGCTTTCTTT. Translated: CAWMLGSTEAFF.

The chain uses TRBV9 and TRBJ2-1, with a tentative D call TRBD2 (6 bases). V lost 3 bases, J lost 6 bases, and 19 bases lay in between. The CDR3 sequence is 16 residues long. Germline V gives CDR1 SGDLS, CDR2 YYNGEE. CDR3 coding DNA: TGTGCCAGCAGCGAGGAGGGCAGTCTTAGCAGCAATGAGCAGTTCTTC. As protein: CASSEEGSLSSNEQFF.

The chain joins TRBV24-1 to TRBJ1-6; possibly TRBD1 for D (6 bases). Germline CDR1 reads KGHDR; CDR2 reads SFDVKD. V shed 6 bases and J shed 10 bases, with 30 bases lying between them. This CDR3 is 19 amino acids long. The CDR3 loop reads CATSSDRFPPRGIWSPLHF. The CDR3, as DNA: TGTGCCACCAGTTCCGACAGGTTCCCACCGCGAGGAATATGGTCACCCCTCCACTTT.

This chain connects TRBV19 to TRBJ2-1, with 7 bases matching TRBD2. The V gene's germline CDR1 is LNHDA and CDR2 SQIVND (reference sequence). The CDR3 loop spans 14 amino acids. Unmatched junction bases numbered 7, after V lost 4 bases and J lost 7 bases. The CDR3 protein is CASSRGLAENEQFF. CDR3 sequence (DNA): TGTGCCAGTAGTAGAGGTCTAGCGGAGAATGAGCAGTTCTTC.

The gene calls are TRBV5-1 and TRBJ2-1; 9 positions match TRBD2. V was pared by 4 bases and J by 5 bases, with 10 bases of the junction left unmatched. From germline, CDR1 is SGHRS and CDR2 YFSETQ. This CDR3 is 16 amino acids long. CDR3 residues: CASSQRGLAYHNEQFF. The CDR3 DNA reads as TGCGCCAGCAGCCAACGAGGACTAGCGTATCACAATGAGCAGTTCTTC.

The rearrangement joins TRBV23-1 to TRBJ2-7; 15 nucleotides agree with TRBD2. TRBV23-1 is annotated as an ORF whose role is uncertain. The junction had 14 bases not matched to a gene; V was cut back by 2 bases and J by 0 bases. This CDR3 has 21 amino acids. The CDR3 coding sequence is TGCGCCAGCAGTCAACCTCCTCCGGGACTAGCGGGAGGCCGGAGCTCCTACGAGCAGTACTTC. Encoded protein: CASSQPPPGLAGGRSSYEQYF.

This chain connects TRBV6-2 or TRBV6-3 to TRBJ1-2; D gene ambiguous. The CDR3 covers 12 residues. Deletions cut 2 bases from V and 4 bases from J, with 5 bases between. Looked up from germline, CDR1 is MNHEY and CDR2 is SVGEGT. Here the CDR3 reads CASSYASYGYTF. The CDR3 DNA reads TGTGCCAGCAGTTACGCCAGCTATGGCTACACCTTC.

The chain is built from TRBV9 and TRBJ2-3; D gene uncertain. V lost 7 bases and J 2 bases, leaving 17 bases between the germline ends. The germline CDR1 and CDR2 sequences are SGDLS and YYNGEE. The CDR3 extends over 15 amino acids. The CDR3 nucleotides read TGTGCCAGCGCGTTAGATGAACGGAACACAGATACGCAGTATTTT. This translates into CASALDERNTDTQYF.

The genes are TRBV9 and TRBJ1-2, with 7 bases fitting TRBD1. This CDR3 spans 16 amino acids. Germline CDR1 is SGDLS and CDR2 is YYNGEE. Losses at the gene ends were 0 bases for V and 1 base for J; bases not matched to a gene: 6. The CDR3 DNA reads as TGTGCCAGCAGCGTAGACGCAGGGGGTGTTAACTATGGCTACACCTTC. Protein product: CASSVDAGGVNYGYTF.

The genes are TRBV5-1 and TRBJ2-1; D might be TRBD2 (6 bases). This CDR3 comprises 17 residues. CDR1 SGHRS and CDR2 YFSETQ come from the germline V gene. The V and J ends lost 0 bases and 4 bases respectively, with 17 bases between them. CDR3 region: CASSLDSGTGYYNEQFF. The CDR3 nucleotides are TGCGCCAGCAGCTTGGACTCCGGGACTGGGTATTACAATGAGCAGTTCTTC.

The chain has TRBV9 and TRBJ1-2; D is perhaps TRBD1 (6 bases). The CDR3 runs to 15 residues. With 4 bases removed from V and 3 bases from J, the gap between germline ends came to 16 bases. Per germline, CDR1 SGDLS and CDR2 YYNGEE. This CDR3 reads CASSPGPGAYYGYTF. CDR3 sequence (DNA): TGTGCCAGCAGCCCGGGGCCGGGGGCCTACTATGGCTACACCTTC.

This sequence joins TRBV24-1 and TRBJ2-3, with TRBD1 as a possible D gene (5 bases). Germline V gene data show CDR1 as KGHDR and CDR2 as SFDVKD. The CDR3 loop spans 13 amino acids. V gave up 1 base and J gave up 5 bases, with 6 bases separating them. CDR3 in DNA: TGTGCCACCAGTGATTTAGGGGAAGATACGCAGTATTTT. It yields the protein CATSDLGEDTQYF.

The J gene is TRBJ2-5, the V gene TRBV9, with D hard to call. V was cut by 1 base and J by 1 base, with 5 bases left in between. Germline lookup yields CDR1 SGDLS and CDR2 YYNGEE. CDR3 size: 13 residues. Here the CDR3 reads CASSVWGQETQYF. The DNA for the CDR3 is TGTGCCAGCAGCGTATGGGGCCAAGAGACCCAGTACTTC.

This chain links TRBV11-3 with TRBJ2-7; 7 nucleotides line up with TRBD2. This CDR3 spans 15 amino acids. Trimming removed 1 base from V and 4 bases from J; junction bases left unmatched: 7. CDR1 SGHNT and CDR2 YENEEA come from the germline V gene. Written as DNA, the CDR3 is TGTGCCAGCAGCTTAGTCATCGGGGGGAGGTACGAGCAGTACTTC. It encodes CASSLVIGGRYEQYF.

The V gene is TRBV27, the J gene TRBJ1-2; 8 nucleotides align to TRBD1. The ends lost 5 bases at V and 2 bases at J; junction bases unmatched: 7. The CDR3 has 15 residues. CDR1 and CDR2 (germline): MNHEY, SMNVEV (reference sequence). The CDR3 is CASSIGTGPNYGYTF. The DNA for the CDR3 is TGTGCCAGCAGTATAGGGACAGGCCCAAACTATGGCTACACCTTC.